Below are 28 T cell receptor beta chains sequenced from a single sample in a study of T cell repertoires in ileal Crohn's disease. Assay: immunoSEQ multiplex PCR; the TCRdb copy retains only in-frame clones and omits some. Among fewer than 2,500 clones listed, around three quarters were seen once. The sequencing sample was made of ileal tissue. These receptors all stem from an adult with Crohn's disease.

The chain has TRBV5-1 and TRBJ2-1; no reliable D call. This CDR3 has 13 residues. V lost 0 bases and J 3 bases, leaving 4 bases between the germline ends. Germline loops: CDR1 SGHRS, CDR2 YFSETQ. The CDR3 DNA follows: TGCGCCAGCAGCTTGGCCAGCTACAATGAGCAGTTCTTC. This codes for CASSLASYNEQFF.

As for this clone: The junction departs from the called germline gene at one end, perhaps through a read error. The chain recombines TRBV5-1 with TRBJ2-3; TRBD2 matches at 8 bases. There are 18 residues in the CDR3. Germline V gene data show CDR1 as SGHRS and CDR2 as YFSETQ. The DNA of the CDR3 is TGTGCCAGCAGCCTTTGGGGTTCGAGAAGCGGGAGTGCAGATACGCAGTATTTT. This translates into CASSLWGSRSGSADTQYF.

In its sample, this clone was seen a few times. The CDR3 nucleotides read TGTGCCAGCAGCTCCCCGACTAGCGGGAGGCCTACCTACAATGAGCAGTTCTTC. As protein: CASSSPTSGRPTYNEQFF. The chain is built from TRBV7-6 and TRBJ2-1; TRBD2 agrees at 13 bases. With 4 bases clipped from V and 2 bases from J, the junction kept 8 bases outside the gene matches. This CDR3 region has 18 residues. CDR1 is SGHVS and CDR2 is FNYEAQ in the germline V gene.

The genes are TRBV28 and TRBJ2-7; TRBD1 matches at 7 bases. CDR1 is MDHEN, CDR2 SYDVKM, per germline. This CDR3 contains 18 residues. The J segment lost 1 base and the V segment lost 3 bases, leaving 15 bases of the junction unmatched. CDR3 in DNA: TGTGCCAGCAGTTTTAGAGGGTACAGGGGCCACGATTCCTACGAGCAGTACGTC. Protein sequence: CASSFRGYRGHDSYEQYV.

V is TRBV30 and J is TRBJ2-1, with D tentatively TRBD2 (5 bases). The CDR3 runs to 11 residues. V shed 4 bases and J shed 4 bases, with 5 bases lying between them. CDR1 and CDR2 (germline): GTSNPN, SVGIG (reference sequence). The CDR3 DNA is TGTGCCTGGACGGGGTACAATGAGCAGTTCTTC. It specifies CAWTGYNEQFF.

The chain joins TRBV9 to TRBJ2-2, with D unresolved. Trimming stripped 4 bases from V and 7 bases from J, with 8 bases between. CDR1 is SGDLS, CDR2 YYNGEE, per germline. The CDR3 has 12 amino acids. Here the CDR3 reads CASSPEFGELFF. The CDR3 DNA reads TGTGCCAGCAGCCCCGAGTTCGGGGAGCTGTTTTTT.

This chain connects TRBV2 to TRBJ2-1; TRBD1 matches at 10 bases. CDR1 and CDR2 from the germline V gene are SNHLY and FYNNEI. The CDR3 loop spans 15 amino acids. With 4 bases clipped from V and 2 bases from J, the junction kept 2 bases outside the gene matches. CDR3 protein: CASSGTGGAYNEQFF. CDR3 nucleotides: TGTGCCAGCAGTGGGACAGGGGGGGCCTACAATGAGCAGTTCTTC.

For the CDR3, the DNA is TGTGCCAGCGGAATACTAGTAGGTCGCACAGATACGCAGTATTTT. Protein product: CASGILVGRTDTQYF. This rearrangement joins TRBV27 to TRBJ2-3; D is perhaps TRBD2 (5 bases). Trimming left V 8 bases short and J 1 base short, with 16 bases between. The CDR3 spans 15 residues. CDR1 is MNHEY and CDR2 is SMNVEV in the germline V gene (reference sequence).

This chain joins TRBV5-5 and TRBJ1-1; D gene ambiguous. Germline V gene data show CDR1 as SGHKS and CDR2 as YYEKEE (reference sequence). CDR3 size: 19 residues. V lost 0 bases and J 1 base, leaving 22 bases between the germline ends. The CDR3 coding sequence is TGTGCCAGCAGCTTGGCCGTAAGCGTCGGGGTTATTAGGAACACTGAAGCTTTCTTT. Residues: CASSLAVSVGVIRNTEAFF.

The chain links TRBV6-6 to TRBJ1-6; 7 positions agree with TRBD1. This CDR3 comprises 15 residues. The junction had 2 bases not matched to a gene; V was cut back by 6 bases and J by 0 bases. The germline gives CDR1 MNHNY, CDR2 SVGAGI (reference sequence). The CDR3 is CASRGDSSYNSPLHF. The CDR3 region has the DNA TGTGCCAGCAGAGGGGACAGCTCCTATAATTCACCCCTCCACTTT.

There are a few counts of this clone. The V call is TRBV2, the J call TRBJ2-7; D uncertain. V was clipped by 10 bases and J by 6 bases, with 16 bases between them. This CDR3 contains 12 residues. Germline V CDR1 and CDR2: SNHLY, FYNNEI. CDR3 amino acids: CAIRQTNSEQYV. In DNA form, the CDR3 reads TGTGCCATCAGGCAGACAAACTCCGAGCAGTACGTC.

The chain combines TRBV5-6 with TRBJ2-7; 7 bases agree with TRBD1. Germline-derived CDR1 and CDR2 are SGHDT and YYEEEE. CDR3 size: 16 residues. V lost 4 bases and J lost 2; bases outside the gene matches: 12. The CDR3 loop reads CASSLSPGTATYEQYF. In DNA, the CDR3 is TGTGCCAGCAGCCTCTCCCCCGGGACAGCTACCTACGAGCAGTACTTC.

The V and J genes are TRBV9 and TRBJ1-5, with D unresolved. Germline loops: CDR1 SGDLS, CDR2 YYNGEE. V was cut by 0 bases and J by 1 base, with 11 bases left in between. There are 16 residues in the CDR3. The CDR3 nucleotides read TGTGCCAGCAGCGTAGGAGTCGGTTTAAGCAATCAGCCCCAGCATTTT. This encodes CASSVGVGLSNQPQHF.

This clone has only a few counts. V and J are TRBV4-3 and TRBJ2-1; D is possibly TRBD1 (6 bases). This CDR3 region has 13 residues. Germline V gives CDR1 LGHNA, CDR2 YSLEER. Between the trimmed V and J ends, which lost 3 bases and 7 bases, there was a span of 10 bases. CDR3 in amino acids: CASSHSGQNEQFF. The DNA for the CDR3 is TGCGCCAGCAGCCACTCCGGACAGAATGAGCAGTTCTTC.

The chain joins TRBV5-4 to TRBJ2-5, with D hard to call. Per the germline V gene, CDR1 is SGHNT and CDR2 is YYREEE (reference sequence). The V gene lost 1 base and the J gene lost 1 base, with 14 bases spanning the gap. The CDR3 runs to 16 residues. DNA of the CDR3: TGTGCCAGCAGCTTGCTATCGAAGGCAGGCCAAGAGACCCAGTACTTC. It yields the protein CASSLLSKAGQETQYF.

The rearrangement links TRBV7-2 to TRBJ2-7, with 10 bases aligning to TRBD1. The length of the CDR3 is 13 residues. Germline CDR1 is SGHTA and CDR2 is FQGNSA. V shed 5 bases, J shed 7 bases, and the junction held 5 bases outside the gene matches. The CDR3, as DNA: TGTGCCAGCAGCCTCCGGACAGGGGGAGAGCAGTACGTC. Its protein product is CASSLRTGGEQYV.

The CDR3 DNA is TGCAGCGTTGGGTCGACAGGGAGCGGCTACACCTTC. It specifies CSVGSTGSGYTF. The V and J genes are TRBV29-1 and TRBJ1-2; 7 bases are shared with TRBD1. CDR3 length: 12 amino acids. Germline trimming cut 4 bases from V and 8 bases from J; bases unmatched to any gene: 7. Germline values: CDR1 SQVTM, CDR2 ANQGSEA.

Regarding this clone: The junction departs from germline at one end; a sequencing error may be responsible. The chain couples TRBV5-1 to TRBJ1-2; TRBD1 matches 8 bases. Germline V gene sequence: CDR1 SGHRS, CDR2 YFSETQ. There are 14 residues in the CDR3. The CDR3 bases are TGTGCCAGCAGGACGGGACAGGCCAACTATGGCTACACCTTC. Translated, it gives CASRTGQANYGYTF.

The rearrangement uses TRBV4-2 and TRBJ1-5; D is ambiguous. CDR1 is LGHNA and CDR2 is YNFKEQ in the germline V gene. This CDR3 contains 17 residues. The V and J ends lost 4 bases and 6 bases respectively, with 22 bases between them. The CDR3 bases are TGTGCCAGCAGCCCCCAGTCGGCCCTGCTGGGAGGTCAGCCCCAGCATTTT. This gives the protein CASSPQSALLGGQPQHF.

This sequence joins TRBV5-8 and TRBJ1-1, with D possibly matching TRBD1 (6 bases). V was cut by 5 bases and J by 5 bases, with 25 bases left in between. This CDR3 is built from 17 residues. CDR1 and CDR2 (germline): SGHTS, YDEGEE. The CDR3 spells CASSLGINHPGQTEAFF. CDR3 DNA: TGTGCCAGCAGTTTAGGCATAAACCATCCGGGACAAACTGAAGCTTTCTTT.

Concerning this clone itself: The junction differs from germline at one of its ends, possibly a read error. The chain carries TRBV5-1 and TRBJ1-2, with no clear D. Germline V gene lookup returns CDR1 SGHRS and CDR2 YFSETQ. The CDR3 sequence is 15 residues long. CDR3 DNA: TGTGCCAGCAGCTCGGGTGGCAGCACTAACTATGGCTACACCTTC. This gives the protein CASSSGGSTNYGYTF.

The rearrangement links TRBV30 to TRBJ1-3; D is ambiguous. The CDR3 runs 12 residues. V was clipped by 5 bases and J by 7 bases, with 12 bases between them. The germline V gene has CDR1 GTSNPN and CDR2 SVGIG (reference sequence). The CDR3 bases are TGTGCCTGGGCCCTCTTCGGGAACACCATATATTTT. Protein product: CAWALFGNTIYF.

This rearrangement joins TRBV6-1 to TRBJ2-7; 10 positions agree with TRBD1. Per germline, CDR1 MNHNS and CDR2 SASEGT. The CDR3 spans 12 residues. J was trimmed by 2 bases and V by 10 bases; bases with no gene match: 2. The CDR3 region has the DNA TGTGCCACCGGACAGGGGGCCTACGAGCAGTACTTC. Protein sequence: CATGQGAYEQYF.

The V call is TRBV6-4, the J call TRBJ1-4, with TRBD1 matching 10 bases. J lost 3 bases, V lost 6 bases, and 4 bases had no gene match. Germline V gene lookup returns CDR1 MRHNA and CDR2 SNTAGT. The CDR3 runs to 15 residues. As DNA, the CDR3 is TGTGCCAGCAGGAACGGGACAGGGGCTAATGAAAAACTGTTTTTT. It translates to CASRNGTGANEKLFF.

CDR3 amino acids: CASSIVTGGNEKLFF. CDR3 DNA sequence: TGTGCCAGTAGTATAGTAACAGGGGGTAATGAAAAACTGTTTTTT. This chain joins TRBV19 and TRBJ1-4; 8 bases are shared with TRBD1. Trimming cost V 1 base and J 4 bases; bases outside gene matches: 2. The CDR3 is made up of 15 amino acids. In germline, CDR1 is LNHDA, CDR2 SQIVND (reference sequence). Looking up the rest from reference TRBV19 and TRBJ1-4 gives the full variable domain: DGGITQSPKYLFRKEGQNVTLSCEQNLNHDAMYWYRQDPGQGLRLIYYSQIVNDFQKGDIAEGYSVSREKKESFPLTVTSAQKNPTAFYLCASSIVTGGNEKLFFGSGTQLSVL.

The V and J genes are TRBV30 and TRBJ2-7, with D possibly being TRBD2 (5 bases). The ends were cut back, 3 bases at V and 4 bases at J, with 16 bases in the middle. Germline V gene lookup returns CDR1 GTSNPN and CDR2 SVGIG (reference sequence). This CDR3 has 14 amino acids. The CDR3: CAWRILRDWYEQYF. CDR3 nucleotide sequence: TGTGCCTGGAGGATCCTCCGGGATTGGTACGAGCAGTACTTC.

This clone showed up just a few times. V usage is TRBV27 and J usage is TRBJ2-1; TRBD2 might be the D (5 bases). Between the trimmed V and J ends, which lost 2 bases and 12 bases, there was a span of 11 bases. Germline V gives CDR1 MNHEY, CDR2 SMNVEV (reference sequence). The CDR3 covers 12 residues. DNA of the CDR3: TGTGCCAGCAGTTTAATCGGGGAGCCGCAGTTCTTC. It codes for CASSLIGEPQFF.

J is TRBJ1-1 and V is TRBV6-1; D remains ambiguous. V was shortened by 0 bases and J by 5 bases, with 10 bases between the two germline ends. This CDR3 has 14 residues. The germline V gene has CDR1 MNHNS and CDR2 SASEGT. CDR3 region: CASSEAGRGTEAFF. CDR3 sequence (DNA): TGTGCCAGCAGTGAAGCAGGTCGAGGAACTGAAGCTTTCTTT.